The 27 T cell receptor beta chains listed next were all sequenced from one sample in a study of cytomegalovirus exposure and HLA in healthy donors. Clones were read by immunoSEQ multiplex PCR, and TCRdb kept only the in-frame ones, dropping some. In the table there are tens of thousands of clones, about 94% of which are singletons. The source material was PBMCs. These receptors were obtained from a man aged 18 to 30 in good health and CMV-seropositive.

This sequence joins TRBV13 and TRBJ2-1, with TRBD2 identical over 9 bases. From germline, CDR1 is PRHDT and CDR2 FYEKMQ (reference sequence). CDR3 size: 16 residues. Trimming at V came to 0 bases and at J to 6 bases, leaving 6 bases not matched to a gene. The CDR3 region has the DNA TGTGCCAGCAGCTTAGGGGGGGGACTAGCAGGCAATGAGCAGTTCTTC. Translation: CASSLGGGLAGNEQFF.

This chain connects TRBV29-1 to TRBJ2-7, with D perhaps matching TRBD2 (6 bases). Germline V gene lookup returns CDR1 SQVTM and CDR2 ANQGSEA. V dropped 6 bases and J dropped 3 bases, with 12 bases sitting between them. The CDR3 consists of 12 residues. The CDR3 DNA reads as TGCAGCGTGGCGGGGACGGACTACGAGCAGTACTTC. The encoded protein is CSVAGTDYEQYF.

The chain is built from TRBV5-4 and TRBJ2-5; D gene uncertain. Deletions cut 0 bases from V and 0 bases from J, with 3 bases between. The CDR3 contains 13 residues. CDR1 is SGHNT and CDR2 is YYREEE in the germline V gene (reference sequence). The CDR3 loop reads CASSLAYQETQYF. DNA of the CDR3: TGTGCCAGCAGCTTGGCCTACCAAGAGACCCAGTACTTC.

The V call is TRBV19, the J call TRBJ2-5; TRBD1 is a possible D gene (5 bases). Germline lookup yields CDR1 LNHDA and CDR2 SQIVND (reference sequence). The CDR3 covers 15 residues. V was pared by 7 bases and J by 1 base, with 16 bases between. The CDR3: CASNTGDNIQETQYF. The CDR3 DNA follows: TGTGCCAGTAATACAGGAGATAATATCCAAGAGACCCAGTACTTC.

The CDR3 DNA sequence: TGTGCCAGCAGTTCCCAACAGGGGGCGGGAGAGACCCAGTACTTC. Amino acid sequence: CASSSQQGAGETQYF. The chain is built from TRBV28 and TRBJ2-5; 9 bases are a match to TRBD1. Germline CDR1 reads MDHEN; CDR2 reads SYDVKM. The CDR3 is 15 amino acids. V gave up 4 bases and J gave up 4 bases; unmatched junction bases: 7. Variable domain in full (rest from reference TRBV28 and TRBJ2-5): DVKVTQSSRYLVKRTGEKVFLECVQDMDHENMFWYRQDPGLGLRLIYFSYDVKMKEKGDIPEGYSVSREKKERFSLILESASTNQTSMYLCASSSQQGAGETQYFGPGTRLLVL.

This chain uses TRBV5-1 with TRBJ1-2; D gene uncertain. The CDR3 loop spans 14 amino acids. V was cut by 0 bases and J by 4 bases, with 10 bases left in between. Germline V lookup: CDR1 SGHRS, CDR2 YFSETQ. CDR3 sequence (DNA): TGCGCCAGCAGCTTGGACAGAAACCTCTATGGCTACACCTTC. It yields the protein CASSLDRNLYGYTF.

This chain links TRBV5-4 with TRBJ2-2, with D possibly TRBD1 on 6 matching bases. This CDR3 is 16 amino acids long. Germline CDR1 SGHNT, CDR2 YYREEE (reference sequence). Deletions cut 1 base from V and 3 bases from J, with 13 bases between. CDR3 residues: CASSLNAGADTGELFF. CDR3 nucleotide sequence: TGTGCCAGCAGCTTGAACGCAGGGGCGGACACCGGGGAGCTGTTTTTT.

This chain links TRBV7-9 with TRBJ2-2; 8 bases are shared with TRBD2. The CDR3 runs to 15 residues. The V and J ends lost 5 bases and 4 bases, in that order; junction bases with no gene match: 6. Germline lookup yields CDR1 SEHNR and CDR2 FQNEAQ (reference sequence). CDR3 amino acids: CASSPAGVSTGELFF. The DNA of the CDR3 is TGTGCCAGCAGCCCAGCGGGAGTAAGCACCGGGGAGCTGTTTTTT.

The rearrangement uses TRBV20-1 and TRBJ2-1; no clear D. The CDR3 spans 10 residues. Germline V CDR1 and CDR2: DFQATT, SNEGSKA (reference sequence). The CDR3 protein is CSPISNEQFF. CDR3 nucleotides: TGCAGCCCAATCAGCAATGAGCAGTTCTTC.

The CDR3: CASSRRTENNEQFF. The CDR3 nucleotides are TGTGCCAGCAGCCGTAGGACAGAAAACAATGAGCAGTTCTTC. This chain links TRBV11-1 with TRBJ2-1, with D possibly matching TRBD1 (6 bases). The CDR3 sequence is 14 residues long. Between the trimmed V and J ends, which lost 5 bases and 5 bases, there was a span of 13 bases. CDR1 is SGHAT and CDR2 is FQDESV in the germline V gene (reference sequence).

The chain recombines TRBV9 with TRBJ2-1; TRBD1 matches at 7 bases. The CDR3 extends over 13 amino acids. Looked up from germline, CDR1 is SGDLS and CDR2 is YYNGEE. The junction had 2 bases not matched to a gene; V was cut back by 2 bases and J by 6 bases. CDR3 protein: CASSVGTANEQFF. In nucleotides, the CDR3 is TGTGCCAGCAGCGTCGGGACAGCCAATGAGCAGTTCTTC. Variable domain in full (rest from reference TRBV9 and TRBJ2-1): DSGVTQTPKHLITATGQRVTLRCSPRSGDLSVYWYQQSLDQGLQFLIQYYNGEERAKGNILERFSAQQFPDLHSELNLSSLELGDSALYFCASSVGTANEQFFGPGTRLTVL.

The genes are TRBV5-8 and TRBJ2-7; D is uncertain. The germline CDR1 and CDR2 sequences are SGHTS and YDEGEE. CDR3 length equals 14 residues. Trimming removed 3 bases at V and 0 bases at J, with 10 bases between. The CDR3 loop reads CASSSRPSSYEQYF. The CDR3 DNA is TGTGCCAGCAGCTCCCGCCCCAGCTCCTACGAGCAGTACTTC.

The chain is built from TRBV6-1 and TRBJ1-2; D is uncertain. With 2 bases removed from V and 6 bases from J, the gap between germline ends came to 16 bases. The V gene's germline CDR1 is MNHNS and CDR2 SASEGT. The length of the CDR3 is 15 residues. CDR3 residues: CASSESNYMLNGYTF. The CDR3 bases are TGTGCCAGCAGTGAAAGTAACTACATGCTTAATGGCTACACCTTC.

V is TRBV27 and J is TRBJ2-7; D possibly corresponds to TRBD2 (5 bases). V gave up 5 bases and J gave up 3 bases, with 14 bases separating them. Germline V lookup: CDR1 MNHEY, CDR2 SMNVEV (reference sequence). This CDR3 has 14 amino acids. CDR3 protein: CASSVSRGFYEQYF. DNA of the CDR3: TGTGCCAGCAGTGTTTCTCGGGGATTCTACGAGCAGTACTTC.

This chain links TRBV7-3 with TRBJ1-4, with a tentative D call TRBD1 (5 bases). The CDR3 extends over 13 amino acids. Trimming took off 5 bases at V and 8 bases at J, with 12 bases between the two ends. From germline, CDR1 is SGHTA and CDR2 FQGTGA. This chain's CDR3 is CASSAGPGEKLFF. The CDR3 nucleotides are TGTGCCAGCAGCGCGGGACCGGGGGAAAAACTGTTTTTT.

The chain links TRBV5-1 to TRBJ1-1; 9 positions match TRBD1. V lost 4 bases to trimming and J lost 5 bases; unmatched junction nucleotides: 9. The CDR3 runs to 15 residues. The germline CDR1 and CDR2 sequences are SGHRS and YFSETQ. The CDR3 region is CASSPTYRGQTEAFF. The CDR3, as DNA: TGCGCCAGCAGCCCAACTTACAGGGGGCAGACTGAAGCTTTCTTT.

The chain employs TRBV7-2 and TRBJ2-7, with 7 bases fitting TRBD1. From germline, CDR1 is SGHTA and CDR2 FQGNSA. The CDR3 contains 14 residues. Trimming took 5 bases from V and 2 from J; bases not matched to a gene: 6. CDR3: CASSRDSSAYEQYF. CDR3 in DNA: TGTGCCAGCAGCAGGGACAGTAGCGCCTACGAGCAGTACTTC. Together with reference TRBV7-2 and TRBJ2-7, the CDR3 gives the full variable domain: GAGVSQSPSNKVTEKGKDVELRCDPISGHTALYWYRQSLGQGLEFLIYFQGNSAPDKSGLPSDRFSAERTGGSVSTLTIQRTQQEDSAVYLCASSRDSSAYEQYFGPGTRLTVT.

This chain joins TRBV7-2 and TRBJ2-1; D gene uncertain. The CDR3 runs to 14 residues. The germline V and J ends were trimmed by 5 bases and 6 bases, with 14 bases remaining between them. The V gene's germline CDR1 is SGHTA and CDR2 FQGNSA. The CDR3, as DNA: TGTGCCAGCAGCGCCCCGGCCGGGTCCAATGAGCAGTTCTTC. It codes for CASSAPAGSNEQFF. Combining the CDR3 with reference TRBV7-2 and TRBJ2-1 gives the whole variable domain GAGVSQSPSNKVTEKGKDVELRCDPISGHTALYWYRQSLGQGLEFLIYFQGNSAPDKSGLPSDRFSAERTGGSVSTLTIQRTQQEDSAVYLCASSAPAGSNEQFFGPGTRLTVL.

The CDR3 here is CASSEGGGQGRTDTQYF. CDR3 bases: TGTGCCAGCAGTGAAGGGGGGGGACAGGGTCGCACAGATACGCAGTATTTT. The V and J genes are TRBV6-1 and TRBJ2-3; TRBD1 matches 9 bases. The germline V gene encodes CDR1 MNHNS and CDR2 SASEGT. This CDR3 has 17 amino acids. V shed 1 base, J shed 1 base, and the junction held 6 bases outside the gene matches.

This CDR3 is CAISEPQQGHYGYTF. CDR3 nucleotide sequence: TGTGCCATCAGTGAGCCGCAACAGGGCCACTATGGCTACACCTTC. The rearrangement uses TRBV10-3 and TRBJ1-2; D is possibly TRBD1 (6 bases). This CDR3 has 15 residues. The germline V gene has CDR1 ENHRY and CDR2 SYGVKD. Trimming shortened V by 2 bases and J by 3 bases, and 13 bases separated the two germline ends.

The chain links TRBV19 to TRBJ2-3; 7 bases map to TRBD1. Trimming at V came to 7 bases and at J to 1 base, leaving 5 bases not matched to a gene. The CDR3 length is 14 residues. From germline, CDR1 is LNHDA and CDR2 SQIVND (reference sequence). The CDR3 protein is CASTFGQGTDTQYF. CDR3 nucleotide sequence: TGTGCCAGTACCTTCGGACAGGGCACAGATACGCAGTATTTT.

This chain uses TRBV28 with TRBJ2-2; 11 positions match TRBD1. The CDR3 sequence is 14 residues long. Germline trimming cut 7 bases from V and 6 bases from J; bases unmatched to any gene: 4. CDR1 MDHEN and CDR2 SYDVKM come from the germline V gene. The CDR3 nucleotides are TGTGCCAGCACTGGGACAGGGGGGGCCGGGGAGCTGTTTTTT. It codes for CASTGTGGAGELFF.

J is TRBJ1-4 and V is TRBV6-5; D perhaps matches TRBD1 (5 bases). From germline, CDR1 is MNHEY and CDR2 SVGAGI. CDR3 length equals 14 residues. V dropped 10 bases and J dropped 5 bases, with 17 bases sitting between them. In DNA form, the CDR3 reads TGTGCCACCTCACGGGGGGGACCCAATGAAAAACTGTTTTTT. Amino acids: CATSRGGPNEKLFF.

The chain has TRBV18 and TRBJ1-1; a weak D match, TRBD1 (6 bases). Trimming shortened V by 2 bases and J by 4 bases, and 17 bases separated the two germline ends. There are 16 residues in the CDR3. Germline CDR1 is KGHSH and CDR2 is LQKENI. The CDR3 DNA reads TGTGCCAGCTCACCAACGGGACAAAACTTGTTCACTGAAGCTTTCTTT. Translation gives CASSPTGQNLFTEAFF.

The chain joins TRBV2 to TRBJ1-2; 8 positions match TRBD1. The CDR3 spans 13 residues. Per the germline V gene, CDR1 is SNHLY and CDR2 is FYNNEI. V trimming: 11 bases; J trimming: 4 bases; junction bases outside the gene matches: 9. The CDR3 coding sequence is TGTGCCGATCAACAGGGGGGACGCTATGGCTACACCTTC. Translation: CADQQGGRYGYTF. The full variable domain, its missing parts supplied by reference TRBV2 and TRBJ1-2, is EPEVTQTPSHQVTQMGQEVILRCVPISNHLYFYWYRQILGQKVEFLVSFYNNEISEKSEIFDDQFSVERPDGSNFTLKIRSTKLEDSAMYFCADQQGGRYGYTFGSGTRLTVV.

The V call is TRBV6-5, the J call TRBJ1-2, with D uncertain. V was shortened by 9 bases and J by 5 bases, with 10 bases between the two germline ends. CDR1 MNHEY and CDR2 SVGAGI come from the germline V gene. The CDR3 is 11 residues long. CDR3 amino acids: CASSTGYGYTF. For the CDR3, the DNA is TGTGCCAGTTCAACCGGTTATGGCTACACCTTC.

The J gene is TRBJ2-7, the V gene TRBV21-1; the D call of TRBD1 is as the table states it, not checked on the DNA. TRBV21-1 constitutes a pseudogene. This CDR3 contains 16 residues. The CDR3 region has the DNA TGTGCCAGCAGCGTCCACCGGGACAGGGGTGCATACGAGCAGTACTTC. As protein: CASSVHRDRGAYEQYF.